What follows are 25 T cell receptor beta chains derived from one specimen sequenced in a study of T cells in Graves' hyperthyroidism and ophthalmopathy (dated by TCRdb to between 2018 and 2020). Library method: multiplex PCR. The instrument was an Illumina HiSeq 2000. Amplification of TCR beta CDR3 regions was carried out from RNA transcripts. For the first round of RT-PCR on the TCR CDR3, the HTBI primer set was used together with the Qiagen OneStep RT-PCR kit. TCRdb trimmed public reads at Q25 via fastp, called clones via MiXCR and kept in-frame beta chains. One record per CDR3 amino acid sequence lists the most common genes and DNA. For this sample the table gives 300,000 to 450,000 distinct CDR3 sequences, of which 15% were detected only once. The ten largest clones capture around a third of the sample. Material for sequencing was blood. The receptors were sampled from a woman aged 25 to 39 with Graves' hyperthyroidism.

This clonotype was recorded at least ten times. The V call is TRBV27, the J call TRBJ2-5, with 8 bases identical to TRBD1. This CDR3 spans 14 amino acids. V lost 6 bases and J lost 4; bases outside the gene matches: 7. Per germline, CDR1 MNHEY and CDR2 SMNVEV (reference sequence). CDR3 region: CASRVTGVRETQYF. CDR3 coding DNA: TGTGCCAGCAGGGTGACAGGGGTTCGAGAGACCCAGTACTTC.

The chain joins TRBV9 to TRBJ2-3, with 8 bases lining up with TRBD1. Unmatched junction bases numbered 2, after V lost 0 bases and J lost 2 bases. The CDR3 contains 15 residues. CDR1 SGDLS and CDR2 YYNGEE come from the germline V gene. The CDR3 bases are TGTGCCAGCAGCGTAGGACAGGGGTTCACAGATACGCAGTATTTT. Protein: CASSVGQGFTDTQYF. Supplemented by reference TRBV9 and TRBJ2-3, the full variable domain reads DSGVTQTPKHLITATGQRVTLRCSPRSGDLSVYWYQQSLDQGLQFLIQYYNGEERAKGNILERFSAQQFPDLHSELNLSSLELGDSALYFCASSVGQGFTDTQYFGPGTRLTVL.

In this sample, this clonotype turned up a few times. The V and J genes are TRBV20-1 and TRBJ1-2, with D perhaps TRBD1 (6 bases). The CDR3 extends over 13 amino acids. The germline V gene encodes CDR1 DFQATT and CDR2 SNEGSKA (reference sequence). Between the trimmed V and J ends, which lost 3 bases and 8 bases, there was a span of 16 bases. CDR3 DNA sequence: TGCAGTGCTAGGCCGGGGGGCGCGTGGGGCTACACCTTC. It encodes CSARPGGAWGYTF.

Many counts were recorded for this clonotype. The chain carries TRBV27 and TRBJ2-5; 7 positions match TRBD2. The CDR3 totals 16 residues. V lost 1 base and J lost 4; bases outside the gene matches: 9. CDR1 is MNHEY, CDR2 SMNVEV, per germline (reference sequence). CDR3 residues: CASSLFLPSGPETQYF. The CDR3 nucleotides are TGTGCCAGCAGTTTATTTTTACCTAGCGGCCCAGAGACCCAGTACTTC.

The table lists this clonotype with many counts. The chain uses TRBV10-2 and TRBJ2-1, with 7 bases that match TRBD2. With V trimmed by 11 bases and J by 3 bases, 10 bases remained unmatched. This CDR3 has 14 residues. Germline V CDR1 and CDR2: WSHSY, SAAADI. The CDR3 DNA reads TGCGCCGCCAACCGGGGAGGGGACTACAATGAGCAGTTCTTC. It codes for CAANRGGDYNEQFF.

This chain joins TRBV4-1 and TRBJ2-3; D is perhaps TRBD1 (5 bases). The CDR3 is made up of 14 amino acids. Trimming took 0 bases from V and 5 from J, leaving 9 bases between them. The germline CDR1 and CDR2 sequences are MGHRA and YSYEKL. Here the CDR3 DNA reads TGCGCCAGCAGCCAAGACGGCAGGGAAGATACGCAGTATTTT. It is translated as CASSQDGREDTQYF.

The chain couples TRBV2 to TRBJ2-3, with 8 bases identical to TRBD1. CDR1 and CDR2 from the germline V gene are SNHLY and FYNNEI. CDR3 size: 14 residues. V lost 7 bases and J lost 4; bases outside the gene matches: 7. The CDR3 DNA reads TGTGCCAGCACTCTTCGGACAGGGTCAGATACGCAGTATTTT. Amino acid sequence: CASTLRTGSDTQYF.

This clonotype was recorded once. One junction end does not reproduce the germline sequence, and a read error may be involved. The V call is TRBV19, the J call TRBJ2-7; D ambiguous. This CDR3 spans 15 amino acids. Looked up from germline, CDR1 is LNHDA and CDR2 is SQIVND (reference sequence). The CDR3 spells CASSSALSNSHEQYF. CDR3 coding DNA: TGTGCCAGTAGTTCTGCGCTCTCGAACTCCCACGAGCAGTACTTC.

This clonotype appeared many times. The rearrangement uses TRBV9 and TRBJ2-5; weak D call: TRBD1 (6 bases). The CDR3 has 14 amino acids. V dropped 1 base and J dropped 3 bases, with 10 bases sitting between them. Germline V gene lookup returns CDR1 SGDLS and CDR2 YYNGEE. CDR3 sequence: CASSVFGQKETQYF. CDR3 in DNA: TGTGCCAGCAGCGTATTCGGACAGAAAGAGACCCAGTACTTC. Based on the CDR3 plus reference TRBV9 and TRBJ2-5, the full variable domain is DSGVTQTPKHLITATGQRVTLRCSPRSGDLSVYWYQQSLDQGLQFLIQYYNGEERAKGNILERFSAQQFPDLHSELNLSSLELGDSALYFCASSVFGQKETQYFGPGTRLLVL.

This clonotype came up many times. The rearrangement links TRBV6-5 to TRBJ2-3, with 8 bases that match TRBD1. Germline values: CDR1 MNHEY, CDR2 SVGAGI. The CDR3 runs to 16 residues. Trimming cost V 0 bases and J 2 bases; bases outside gene matches: 4. The CDR3 nucleotides are TGTGCCAGCAGTTACTCCGGGACAGGAACCACAGATACGCAGTATTTT. Its protein is CASSYSGTGTTDTQYF.

This clonotype was counted a few times. V gene TRBV7-8 combines with J gene TRBJ1-2; a possible D gene is TRBD1 (6 bases). The V gene's germline CDR1 is SGHVS and CDR2 FQNEAQ. V lost 11 bases to trimming and J lost 6 bases, with 25 bases between them. The CDR3 consists of 15 residues. The CDR3 region is CAGSSRLNRADGYTF. CDR3 coding DNA: TGTGCCGGATCCTCGCGACTTAACAGGGCCGATGGCTACACCTTC.

V is TRBV5-6 and J is TRBJ1-5; perhaps TRBD1 as D (5 bases). Germline V gene sequence: CDR1 SGHDT, CDR2 YYEEEE. There are 15 residues in the CDR3. V lost 0 bases and J lost 7, with 14 bases in between. CDR3 sequence reads: CASSLERGISQPQHF. CDR3 nucleotide sequence: TGTGCCAGCAGCTTGGAGCGGGGGATATCCCAGCCCCAGCATTTT.

This clonotype was counted only a few times. This chain links TRBV11-3 with TRBJ2-3; D call uncertain. In germline, CDR1 is SGHNT, CDR2 YENEEA. V was pared by 0 bases and J by 3 bases, with 4 bases between. CDR3 length equals 13 residues. The CDR3 DNA reads as TGTGCCAGCAGCTTAGACCTAACAGATACGCAGTATTTT. This encodes CASSLDLTDTQYF.

This chain links TRBV7-9 with TRBJ2-3, with D uncertain. V was trimmed by 5 bases and J by 3 bases, leaving 15 bases between them. Germline CDR1 and CDR2: SEHNR and FQNEAQ (reference sequence). CDR3 length equals 15 residues. CDR3 sequence: CASSPASRVTDTQYF. The DNA of the CDR3 is TGTGCCAGCAGCCCCGCAAGCCGGGTAACAGATACGCAGTATTTT.

As to this clonotype: The junction shows a germline mismatch at one end, possibly a read error. This chain connects TRBV27 to TRBJ2-5; D unresolved. Germline V lookup: CDR1 MNHEY, CDR2 SMNVEV (reference sequence). This CDR3 region has 11 residues. CDR3 DNA sequence: TGTGCCGGCAGTGCCGCTGGGACCCAGTACTTC. Protein: CAGSAAGTQYF.

V usage is TRBV7-3 and J usage is TRBJ2-1; possibly TRBD1 for D (5 bases). Per the germline V gene, CDR1 is SGHTA and CDR2 is FQGTGA. This CDR3 is 15 amino acids long. V lost 2 bases and J 6 bases, leaving 14 bases between the germline ends. CDR3 nucleotides: TGTGCCAGCAGCTTACAGGCAGGGAAGGGCAATGAGCAGTTCTTC. Its translation: CASSLQAGKGNEQFF.

This clonotype was observed at least ten times. The germline gene is not matched at one end of the junction; a read error may be the cause. V gene TRBV3-1 combines with J gene TRBJ2-5; 8 nucleotides match TRBD1. CDR3 length: 13 amino acids. The germline gives CDR1 LGHDT, CDR2 YNNKEL (reference sequence). In DNA, the CDR3 is TGTGCCAGCAGTCAAGGGACAGGCGAGACCCAGTACTTC. Protein product: CASSQGTGETQYF.

This clonotype was observed a few times. This rearrangement joins TRBV4-1 to TRBJ1-5, with unresolved D. The CDR3 has 15 amino acids. Germline CDR1 MGHRA, CDR2 YSYEKL. Trimming stripped 0 bases from V and 2 bases from J, with 8 bases between. CDR3 nucleotides: TGCGCCAGCAGCCAAGAGACTTTGGGCAATCAGCCCCAGCATTTT. It encodes CASSQETLGNQPQHF.

This clonotype has a handful of counts. The chain carries TRBV20-1 and TRBJ2-6; 7 positions agree with TRBD1. Germline-derived CDR1 and CDR2 are DFQATT and SNEGSKA (reference sequence). V shed 3 bases and J 0 bases; nucleotides not matched to a gene: 8. This CDR3 is 17 amino acids long. CDR3 sequence: CSARVTGLSSGANVLTF. CDR3 sequence (DNA): TGCAGTGCTAGGGTGACAGGGCTCTCCTCTGGGGCCAACGTCCTGACTTTC.

V gene TRBV12-3 or TRBV12-4 combines with J gene TRBJ1-2; D not resolved. Trimming cost V 1 base and J 7 bases, with 16 bases left between them. This CDR3 region has 15 residues. The CDR3 here is CASSLEMGLSAGYTF. The CDR3 DNA sequence: TGTGCCAGCAGTTTAGAGATGGGGTTATCGGCTGGCTACACCTTC.

This clonotype occurred many times. The chain carries TRBV7-2 and TRBJ2-7; a weak D match, TRBD2 (6 bases). The V end was cut by 4 bases, the J end by 3 bases, with 10 bases between. The CDR3 has 13 amino acids. Germline CDR1 is SGHTA and CDR2 is FQGNSA. CDR3 in DNA: TGTGCCAGCAGCTCCCAAGCGGGCTACGAGCAGTACTTC. It is translated as CASSSQAGYEQYF.

This clonotype has a count of ten or more. The V call is TRBV28, the J call TRBJ2-7; no reliable D call. Germline CDR1 reads MDHEN; CDR2 reads SYDVKM. Trimming left V 6 bases short and J 3 bases short, with 9 bases between. The CDR3 sequence is 12 residues long. In DNA form, the CDR3 reads TGTGCCAGCAGCCTTCAGCGCTACGAGCAGTACTTC. Translated, it gives CASSLQRYEQYF.

As regards this clonotype: Since a much larger clone is just one base distant, this may be a read error. V gene TRBV6-1 combines with J gene TRBJ2-1; TRBD2 matches at 9 bases. Per the germline V gene, CDR1 is MNHNS and CDR2 is SASEGT. The trim removed 7 bases at V and 8 bases at J, leaving 9 bases unmatched. The CDR3 runs 14 residues. This chain's CDR3 is CASTGPAGGYEQFF. The CDR3 DNA sequence: TGTGCCAGCACGGGACCAGCGGGAGGTTATGAGCAGTTCTTC.

This clonotype came up many times. The chain combines TRBV29-1 with TRBJ2-5; D is possibly TRBD2 (5 bases). The CDR3 is 13 amino acids. The ends were cut back, 1 base at V and 2 bases at J, with 8 bases in the middle. The germline CDR1 and CDR2 sequences are SQVTM and ANQGSEA. The CDR3: CSVEAGFQETQYF. CDR3 coding DNA: TGCAGCGTTGAAGCGGGGTTTCAAGAGACCCAGTACTTC.

This clonotype was counted only a few times. The chain links TRBV14 to TRBJ1-4; 10 nucleotides align to TRBD1. Germline CDR1 reads SGHDN; CDR2 reads FVKESK. This CDR3 is built from 13 residues. The V gene end was trimmed by 8 bases and the J gene end by 4 bases; junction bases not matched to a gene: 1. This CDR3 reads CASGQGVNEKLFF. CDR3 bases: TGTGCCAGCGGACAGGGGGTTAATGAAAAACTGTTTTTT.